Included here is one T cell receptor beta chain sequence, with context. Antigen unknown. V was trimmed by 1 base and J by 5 bases, leaving 11 bases between them. The CDR3 length is 14 residues. CDR1 and CDR2 (germline): LGHDT, YNNKEL (reference sequence). The protocol was immunoSEQ multiplex PCR, while the TCRdb copy is restricted to in-frame clones and leaves out a portion. The sample has about 210,000 clones; 85% to 95% are singletons. The sample comes from a study of T cell responses to AZD1222 COVID-19 vaccine. Study-level information: Whether given at about 4 or about 12 weeks, second doses were pooled.

The study, taken as a whole, reports: Vaccine-associated CD4 TCRs spanned spike, dominant at 160-218 and 743-854. After two AZD1222 doses, spike-specific TCR breadth and depth rose versus day 0. It should be noted that donors were predominantly white British and more often female, and clonal diversity was possibly underestimated.

V gene TRBV3-1 (or the pseudogene TRBV3-2) combines with J gene TRBJ1-1; the D gene is possibly TRBD1 (5 bases). The source material was peripheral blood, sampled on day 0 of AZD1222 vaccination. The receptor was derived from an adult in good health. CDR3 nucleotide sequence: TGTGCCAGCAGCCAAGTTCAGGGCGGTACTGAAGCTTTCTTT. Translated: CASSQVQGGTEAFF.